This T cell receptor beta chain derives from a study of molecular identifiers for immune sequencing clone quantification (dated by TCRdb to 2016 to 2018). For the wider study: For a replicate experiment, the RNA from either around 20,000 or 99,000 naive CD8 T cells was divided into five aliquots, and four of those aliquots went on to sequencing. CD8 T cells were used in a methods study to benchmark molecular-identifier clustering-based TCR repertoire sequencing (MIDCIRS) and TCR RNA copy counting. Study-wide findings and limitations: Naive libraries contained spiked-in Jurkat TCR RNA (roughly 10 copies' worth), which is not part of the donor repertoire. Highly expanded clone sizes could be underestimated if identical TCR molecules share a barcode. Modeling gave about 3.3 recovered TCR RNA copies per cell versus around 10 by digital PCR, implying approximately 30% capture efficiency. When barcode sub-clustering was not used, chimeric consensus sequences inflated TCR diversity, with chimeras reaching as high as 47%. In CMV-specific effector cells, clones with more than 20 RNA copies accounted for over 97% of molecules, whereas in naive cells such clones accounted for under 1%. Spiked-in Jurkat TCR RNA equal to a single cell's worth was reported to be detectable even within one million naive CD8 T cells.

Trimming accounts for 7 bases at V and 0 bases at J, while the number of junction bases matched to no gene is 19. From the cysteine up to the phenylalanine, the CDR3 has a length of 20 residues. Just the 60-base CDR3 DNA is kept, in frame starting at base 1. The germline V gene encodes CDR1 LNHNV and CDR2 YYDKDF (reference sequence). Libraries were made using PCR. Instrument on record: Illumina HiSeq 4000. Bulk TCR libraries were made following a previously described method, with the TCR primers given in Table S5. Purification of total RNA was performed with the Qiagen AllPrep DNA/RNA kit. Reads from multiple sequencing runs of the same library were pooled before analysis. The paper's data handling went like this. Reads were retained only if an exact TCR constant sequence was present, and the retained reads were trimmed to 150 nt and grouped according to their 12-nt molecular barcodes. Reads in each barcode group were sub-clustered using a 15% Levenshtein threshold, and a quality-weighted consensus sequence was built for each RNA molecule. Non-functional sequences were excluded, and lower-count sequences lying one edit away from another sequence were also excluded. Barcode sub-clusters with fewer than 20% of the maximum read count were removed, based on fitting two negative binomial distributions. Through fastp at Q25 and MiXCR, TCRdb rebuilt clones from the public reads, retaining in-frame beta chains. Each entry is one CDR3 protein sequence, shown with its most common DNA and genes. For this entry, the V and J calls and clone size follow TCRdb and not the study's own pipeline. The sample table contains some 65,000 distinct CDR3 sequences; only one count was recorded for under 20% of them. The ten largest make up 1.5% to 1.9% of the sample.

Libraries of naive CD8 T cells were generated from roughly 21,000 to 960,000 sorted cells, with 10%, 30% or 50% of the purified RNA used. On a BD FACSAria II, naive CD8 T cells were FACS-sorted as CD8+CD4-CCR7+CD45RA+ and collected into RLT Plus buffer. To test detection sensitivity, Jurkat RNA equal to approximately ten TCR copies was added to samples of roughly 17,000-1,100,000 naive CD8 T cells. CD8 T cells were enriched using RosetteSep CD8+ T Cell Enrichment Cocktail and Ficoll-Paque, and the enriched cells then underwent ACK red cell lysis. In this sample, this clonotype turned up many times. No antigen is known for it. There are no base qualities to consult, and no much larger clone falls within one base.

This sequence uses TRBV15 and TRBJ2-7; 12 junctional bases match TRBD2. The source of this sequence is a human donor in good health. Some libraries in this study had Jurkat cell RNA spiked in. Sequencing was performed on naive CD8+ T cells from blood, with Jurkat cell RNA spiked in. The label giving this sample's cell subset or site can be read as: FACS-sorted CD8+CD4-CCR7+CD45RA+ naive T cells. DNA sequence: TGTGCCACCACCGCGGCAAAACCGGGACTAGCGGGTATCAGCTCCTACGAGCAGTACTTC. It is translated as CATTAAKPGLAGISSYEQYF.